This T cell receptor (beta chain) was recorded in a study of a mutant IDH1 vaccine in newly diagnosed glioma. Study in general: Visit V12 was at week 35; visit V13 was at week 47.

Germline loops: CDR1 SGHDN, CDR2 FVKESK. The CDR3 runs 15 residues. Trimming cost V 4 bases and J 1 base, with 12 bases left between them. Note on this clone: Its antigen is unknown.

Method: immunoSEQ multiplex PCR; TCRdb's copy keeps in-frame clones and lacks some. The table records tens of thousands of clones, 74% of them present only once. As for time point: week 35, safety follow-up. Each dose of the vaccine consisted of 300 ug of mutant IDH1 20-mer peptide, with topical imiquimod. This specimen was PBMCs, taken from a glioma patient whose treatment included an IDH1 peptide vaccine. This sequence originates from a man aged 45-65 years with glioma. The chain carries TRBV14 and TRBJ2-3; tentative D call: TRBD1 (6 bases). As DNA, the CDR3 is TGTGCCAGCAGCCCCCAGACAGGACGCACAGATACGCAGTATTTT. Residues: CASSPQTGRTDTQYF.